This T cell receptor (beta chain) was found in a study of cytomegalovirus exposure and HLA in healthy donors. The wider study: Sequencing of some 200 million T cells in an earlier analysis found 100 million or so unique TCR beta sequences.

Study-level points and caveats: Common viral pathogens seemed to be connected with several of the most significant clusters, according to a later analysis. Later on, a genetic analysis was performed. It linked a missense variant in DCLRE1C with V- and J-gene trimming of TCR beta. Researchers reported from a later analysis that most CMV-associated TCR beta chains appeared HLA-restricted.

A note on this clone: The target antigen is unknown.

PCR amplification relied on 60 Vbeta primers (plus 13 Jbeta primers). Clones were read by immunoSEQ multiplex PCR, and TCRdb kept only the in-frame ones, dropping some. The repertoire has 110,000 or so clones, about 76% of them found once; the top ten carry 2.2%. The specimen was PBMCs. This sequence originates from a woman in her thirties or forties in good health and CMV-seronegative.

In nucleotides, the CDR3 is TGTGCCAGTAGTATAGGCCGGCGGAGCACAGATACGCAGTATTTT. Amino acids: CASSIGRRSTDTQYF. The chain joins TRBV19 to TRBJ2-3; the D is unclear. V dropped 1 base and J dropped 0 bases, with 8 bases sitting between them. This CDR3 spans 15 amino acids. Looked up from germline, CDR1 is LNHDA and CDR2 is SQIVND (reference sequence).